This entry is about one T cell receptor (beta chain). Its antigen is unknown. No much larger clonotype is one base removed from it; base qualities were not supplied. This sample was taken from a study of blood T cell repertoires in COVID-19 (dated by TCRdb to about 2020). The study in broad terms: Samples from collaborators originated in the United States, Italy and Spain and spanned both the acute and convalescent phases of COVID-19. Samples were obtained from the ongoing ImmuneRACE study (first 160 participants) and from about 1,300 subjects provided by 6 global collaborators. Subjects who had been exposed to COVID-19, were actively infected with it, or had recovered from it provided the deeply sampled blood TCRbeta repertoires that made up the dataset. The sample metadata nearly always contained a de-identified subject ID, COVID-19 status, age in years and sex. The prospective study material was composed of cDNA or gDNA derived from T cells, B-cell-depleted T cells, or PBMCs. Where available, HLA class I and class II types were taken from metadata supplied by the sample provider and were not determined by assay-based typing. The repertoires were released in a freely available public database meant as a resource for research on the immune response to SARS-CoV-2. Overall study results and their limits: The quantity of clinical and demographic metadata differed by source and by participant and was supplied without curation.

A distance of 10 bases separates the germline ends of V and J, which lose 1 base and 0 bases respectively. From the cysteine through the phenylalanine, the CDR3 covers 15 amino acids. Only the CDR3 DNA is retained, 45 bases long and in frame from the first base. CDR1 and CDR2, per the germline V gene (reference sequence), are LNHDA and SQIVND. Each collaborating institution followed its own protocols to collect whole blood in K2EDTA tubes. Collaborator samples were shipped for TCRbeta analysis as frozen whole blood, isolated PBMCs, or DNA extracted from either sample type. TCRbeta CDR3 regions were amplified from genomic DNA by means of the immunoSEQ Assay, a bias-controlled multiplex PCR. The authors' analysis ran thus. The number of nucleated cells in each sample was estimated by amplification of reference gene primers within the assay. To quantify the absolute abundance of each unique TCRbeta CDR3 rearrangement, sequence reads were collapsed and filtered. Productive Simpson clonality was computed per sample as the square root of Simpson's diversity index over productive rearrangements. TCRdb re-hosts the immuneACCESS table, in-frame sequences only. Its copies lack some clones; in the studies checked, an unresolved V gene accounts for under half of them, and the cause for the rest is not known. The DNA was the basis for D and trimming; V, J and clone size are from that table. The sample profile shows roughly 72,000 clones; 85% to 90% of them were found once. Of the sample, approximately 2.5% is held by the ten largest clones.

Sequenced: peripheral blood. This TCR came from a human donor in a cohort sampled during active COVID-19. The sequence links TRBV19 to TRBJ2-7, with TRBD1 as a weak D call on 5 bases. The bases are TGTGCCAGTAGTATAGGGACAAAGAGCTCCTACGAGCAGTACTTC. Its protein reads: CASSIGTKSSYEQYF.